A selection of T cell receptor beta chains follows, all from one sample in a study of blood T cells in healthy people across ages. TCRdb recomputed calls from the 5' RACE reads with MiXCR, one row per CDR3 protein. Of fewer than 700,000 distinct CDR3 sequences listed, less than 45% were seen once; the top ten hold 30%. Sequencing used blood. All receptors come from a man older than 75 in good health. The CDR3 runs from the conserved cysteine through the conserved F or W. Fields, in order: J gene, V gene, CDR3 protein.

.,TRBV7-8,CASRAGAGTYEQYF
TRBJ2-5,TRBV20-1,CSARGGSWETQYF
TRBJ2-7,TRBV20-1,CSATSQQGNGYEQYF
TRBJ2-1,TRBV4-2,CASSQVGTSSYNEQFF
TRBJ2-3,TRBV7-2,CASSLRPGARTDTQYF
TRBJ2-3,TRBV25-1,CASSDPLAIDTQYF
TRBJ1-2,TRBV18,CASSPGAADYGYTF
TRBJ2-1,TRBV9,CASSVESGTGGLDNEQFF
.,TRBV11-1,CASSSRTDSSSYNEQYF
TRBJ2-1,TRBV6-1,CASSGERSGSSYNEQFF
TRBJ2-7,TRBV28,CASSLWGGVYEQYF
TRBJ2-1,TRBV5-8,CASSRRDNNNEQFF
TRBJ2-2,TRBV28,CASLLRGRNTGELFF
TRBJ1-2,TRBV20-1,CRIDTQNYGYTF
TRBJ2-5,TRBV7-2,CASSVGQGKKTQYF
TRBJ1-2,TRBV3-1,CASSHSMDSNYGYTF
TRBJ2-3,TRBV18,CASSPAVQGVGTDTQYF
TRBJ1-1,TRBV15,CATSRERGYTEAFF
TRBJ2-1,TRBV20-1,CSPGGNSYNEQFF
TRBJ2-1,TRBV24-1,CATSIGTGYNEQFF
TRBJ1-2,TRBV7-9,CASSLNSQGAGYGYTF
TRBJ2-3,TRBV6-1,CASSEGGVDTQYF
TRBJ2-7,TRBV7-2,CASSLNGRGAPYEQYF
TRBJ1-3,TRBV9,CASSGPVPSGNTIYF
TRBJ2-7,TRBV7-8,CASNPGGTYEQYF
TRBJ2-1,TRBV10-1,CASSGALREQFF
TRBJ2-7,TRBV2,CASSGQSGTVSYEQYF
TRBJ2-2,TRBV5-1,CASSLWGTTNTGELFF
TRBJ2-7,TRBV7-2,CASSFTWTSGGSNYEQYF
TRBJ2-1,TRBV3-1,CASSQGGGPASEQFF
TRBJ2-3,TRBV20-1,CSARPTSGFTDTQYF
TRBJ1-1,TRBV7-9,CASSLLTGVPEAFF
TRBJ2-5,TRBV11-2,CASSPRVAGGQETQYF
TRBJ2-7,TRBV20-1,CSAPSLQGRSYEQYF
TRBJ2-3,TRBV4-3,CASSRAAFGAGTDTQYF
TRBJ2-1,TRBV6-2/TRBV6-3,CASTPTGTSEQFF
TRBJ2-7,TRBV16,CASSQSGTGVPEQYF
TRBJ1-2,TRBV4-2,CASSQDLRENYGYTF
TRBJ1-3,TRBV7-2,CASSPPGQGTIYF
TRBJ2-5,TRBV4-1,CASSHLWDPAETQYF
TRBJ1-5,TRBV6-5,CASSYSRNQPQHF
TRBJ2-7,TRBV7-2,CASSPRTGTYEQYF
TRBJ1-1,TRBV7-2,CASVLRGTINEAFF
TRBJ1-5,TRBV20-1,CSARQGGPSNQPQHF
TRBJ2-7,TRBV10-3,CAIGGNYEQYF
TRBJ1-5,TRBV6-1,CAGQGLPNQPQHF
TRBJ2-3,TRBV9,CASSVRGGTGGTDTQYF
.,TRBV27,CASSLFRGHYEQYF
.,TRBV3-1,CASSPRGSGLSYEQYF